Sequencing of this TCR beta chain was carried out in a study of PD-1 blockade in mismatch repair-deficient tumors (dated by TCRdb to between 2016 and 2019). Notes on the research overall: Between September 2013 and September 2016, 75 to 95 consecutive patients with about a dozen mismatch repair-deficient cancer types, all previously treated and progressing, were enrolled in the trial. Tumor-associated T cell clones were tracked in the peripheral blood of patients responding to PD-1 blockade by deep sequencing of TCR CDR3 regions. The full study reports these points: After pembrolizumab, tumor-resident clones, which were often undetectable in blood before treatment, expanded rapidly and then contracted, generally ahead of radiologic responses.

On this clone: Its antigen has not been determined. No base qualities exist here, and no much larger clone lies one base off it.

Libraries came from the immunoSEQ multiplex PCR assay. TCRdb limited this immuneACCESS table to in-frame rearrangements with V and J called. A share of clones is missing; checked studies link under half to unresolved V genes, and the rest is unexplained. A total of around 120,000 clones appear in this sample, 88% of them only once. Together, the top ten hold over 9.5% of the sample. Mismatch repair deficiency was established in every enrolled patient by polymerase chain reaction or immunohistochemistry. TCR sequencing was carried out for three patients who responded to pembrolizumab therapy. In the phase II trial, pembrolizumab PD-1 blockade was tested prospectively in advanced mismatch repair-deficient cancers, no matter which tissue of origin the cancers came from. Serial peripheral blood T cell samples were collected before and at multiple times after starting PD-1 blockade. The timing of each blood sample was reported as weeks after the first dose of pembrolizumab.

The germline V gene provides CDR1 SQVTM and CDR2 ANQGSEA. At the junction V is shortened by 4 bases and J by 2 bases, with 16 bases in between. Taken from cysteine to phenylalanine, the CDR3 has 15 residues. Only the CDR3 region is kept as DNA, spanning 45 bases read in frame from base 1. The source was peripheral blood, collected approximately 71 weeks after starting pembrolizumab. The origin of this receptor is an adult with mismatch repair-deficient cancer. The chain is assembled from TRBV29-1 and TRBJ2-3; the D region may be TRBD1 or TRBD2, each matching 5 bases equally. The CDR3 reads as follows: CSVVEVGAPTDTQYF. The nucleotides read TGCAGCGTTGTTGAGGTCGGGGCCCCCACAGATACGCAGTATTTT.